The 14 T cell receptor beta chains below all came from one sample that was sequenced in a study of tumor and adjacent non-tumor tissue in lung cancer. This sample's RNA came from whole unsorted tissue. A modified ARM-PCR protocol with three rounds of nested PCR amplified TCRbeta. One entry per CDR3 protein results from TCRdb running MiXCR on the multiplex PCR reads. This sample has 60,000 to 85,000 distinct CDR3 sequences; 75% to 90% occur once, and the top ten carry approximately 12%. Sequencing input: lung tumor tissue. These TCRs come from a woman aged 45-65 years with non-small cell lung cancer.

The chain has TRBV28 and TRBJ2-5; D remains ambiguous. The V and J ends lost 6 bases and 7 bases respectively, with 24 bases between them. The CDR3 spans 16 residues. The V gene's germline CDR1 is MDHEN and CDR2 SYDVKM. CDR3 region: CASSPPTIGVRGTQYF. Here the CDR3 DNA reads TGTGCCAGCAGCCCCCCCACTATCGGAGTAAGAGGGACCCAGTACTTC.

For this clonotype: The junction and the germline gene differ at one end; a read error may be behind it. V is TRBV29-1 and J is TRBJ1-5; D perhaps matches TRBD1 (5 bases). The length of the CDR3 is 15 residues. Germline assignment: CDR1 SQVTM and CDR2 ANQGSEA. DNA of the CDR3: TGCAGCGTAGCTTTAACAGGAAATAGCAATCAGCCCCGGCATTTC. Encoded protein: CSVALTGNSNQPRHF. Filled out from reference TRBV29-1 and TRBJ1-5, the complete variable domain reads SAVISQKPSRDICQRGTSLTIQCQVDSQVTMMFWYRQQPGQSLTLIATANQGSEATYESGFVIDKFPISRPNLTFSTLTVSNMSPEDSSIYLCSVALTGNSNQPRHFGDGTRLSIL.

With regard to this clonotype: A read error may account for a junction end that differs from germline. This chain uses TRBV11-2 with TRBJ2-5; tentative D call: TRBD2 (7 bases). CDR1 and CDR2 from the germline V gene are SGHAT and FQNNGV. The CDR3 has 14 amino acids. CDR3 loop: CASSSGQTREAHYF. The CDR3 region has the DNA TGTGCCAGTAGCTCCGGACAGACCCGGGAGGCCCATTACTTC. Full variable domain (remainder filled in from reference TRBV11-2 and TRBJ2-5): EAGVAQSPRYKIIEKRQSVAFWCNPISGHATLYWYQQILGQGPKLLIQFQNNGVVDDSQLPKDRFSAERLKGVDSTLKIQPAKLEDSAVYLCASSSGQTREAHYFGPGTRLLVL.

The count of this clonotype is one. A junction end diverges from the germline sequence, so it may reflect a read error. The chain combines TRBV29-1 with TRBJ2-1, with TRBD1 identical over 8 bases. Germline CDR1 is SQVTM and CDR2 is ANQGSEA. The length of the CDR3 is 16 residues. The CDR3 spells CGVEDLYQGASDEQFF. DNA of the CDR3: TGCGGCGTTGAAGACCTTTACCAGGGGGCGTCCGATGAGCAGTTCTTC.

A word on this clonotype: Germline is not matched at one junction end, which may reflect a read error. The chain joins TRBV11-2 to TRBJ2-6, with D possibly TRBD1 on 5 matching bases. In germline, CDR1 is SGHAT, CDR2 FQNNGV. The CDR3 covers 14 residues. The CDR3 DNA follows: TGTGCCAGCAGCTCTAACTATGGGGCCAAGATCCTGTCTTTC. Translated, it gives CASSSNYGAKILSF.

As for this clonotype: Given the absence of the conserved phenylalanine or tryptophan at the CDR3 end, a read error is likely. The gene calls are TRBV6-2 or TRBV6-3 and TRBJ2-5; D is unclear. The CDR3 covers 11 residues. Germline loops: CDR1 MNHEY, CDR2 SVGEGT. The CDR3 bases are TGTGCCAGCAGATACCAAGAGACACAGTACATC. It codes for CASRYQETQYI.

As for this clonotype: An end of the junction does not agree with germline; a read error may underlie this. The rearrangement joins TRBV11-2 to TRBJ2-1, with a possible D match to TRBD2 (5 bases). The CDR3 contains 17 residues. Per germline, CDR1 SGHAT and CDR2 FQNNGV. CDR3 DNA sequence: TGTGCCAGCACCCCAGAGGGCTGGGGAAGCTCCTACAATGAGAAGTACTTC. Protein: CASTPEGWGSSYNEKYF.

On this clonotype: This CDR3 is missing its conserved last phenylalanine or tryptophan, likely due to a read error. The genes are TRBV10-3 and TRBJ2-1; D uncertain. This CDR3 has 14 residues. The V gene's germline CDR1 is ENHRY and CDR2 SYGVKD. As DNA, the CDR3 is TGTGCTATCAGTGAGTCTGGGGAAGACAATGAGCAGTTCGTC. Translated: CAISESGEDNEQFV.

To note about this clonotype: Relative to the germline gene, one junction end is altered; a read error may explain this. The genes are TRBV11-2 and TRBJ2-7, with TRBD1 matching over 7 bases. The CDR3 totals 14 residues. The germline V gene has CDR1 SGHAT and CDR2 FQNNGV. In nucleotides, the CDR3 is TGTGCCAGCAGCTTAGATAGGGGGCTATACGGTCAGAACTTC. Translating gives CASSLDRGLYGQNF.

V is TRBV12-3 or TRBV12-4 and J is TRBJ1-2; D gene ambiguous. V dropped 6 bases and J dropped 4 bases, with 15 bases sitting between them. The CDR3 is 14 residues long. The CDR3 here is CASSSPRRSYGYTF. The CDR3 DNA reads as TGTGCCAGCAGCTCTCCTAGGAGAAGCTATGGCTACACCTTC.

This clonotype was recorded at least ten times. The chain joins TRBV6-1 to TRBJ1-5; D not certain. This CDR3 region has 16 residues. The germline CDR1 and CDR2 sequences are MNHNS and SASEGT. The ends were cut back, 2 bases at V and 0 bases at J, with 11 bases in the middle. The CDR3: CASSEMSQISNQPQHF. For the CDR3, the DNA is TGTGCCAGCAGTGAAATGAGCCAAATTAGCAATCAGCCCCAGCATTTT.

With respect to this clonotype: One junction end disagrees with the germline gene, perhaps due to a read error. The V gene is TRBV4-1, the J gene TRBJ2-1, with 7 bases matching TRBD2. Germline values: CDR1 MGHRA, CDR2 YSYEKL. The CDR3 spans 16 residues. The CDR3 loop reads CANSQVSWEGVNGQFF. Here the CDR3 DNA reads TGCGCCAACAGCCAAGTCTCGTGGGAGGGCGTCAATGGGCAGTTCTTC.

This clonotype has a single count. Germline and junction disagree at one end, which may indicate a read error. This sequence joins TRBV4-3 and TRBJ1-2; 8 nucleotides align to TRBD1. The germline V gene encodes CDR1 LGHNA and CDR2 YSLEER. The CDR3 has 17 amino acids. CDR3 sequence reads: CTSSQDTRSQGAHGYTF. CDR3 sequence (DNA): TGCACCAGCAGCCAAGATACCCGCTCTCAGGGGGCGCATGGCTACACCTTC.

Points on this clonotype: The junction departs from the called germline gene at one end, perhaps through a read error. The genes are TRBV6-2 or TRBV6-3 and TRBJ1-1; possible D gene TRBD1, 5 bases. CDR1 is MNHEY and CDR2 is SVGEGT in the germline V gene. This CDR3 region has 15 residues. CDR3 residues: CASSWRTWGNIEAFF. The CDR3 DNA sequence: TGTGCCAGCAGTTGGAGGACATGGGGCAACATTGAAGCTTTCTTT.